The next 24 T cell receptor beta chains were all read from a single sample in a study of T cells in Graves' hyperthyroidism and ophthalmopathy. Amplification of TCR beta CDR3 regions was performed using RNA transcripts as template. HTBI primers were employed in a first-round RT-PCR of the TCR CDR3. TCRdb used MiXCR to reprocess the multiplex PCR reads, holding one entry per CDR3 protein. The data hold over 550,000 distinct CDR3 sequences, with over 15% observed a single time. Sequenced material: blood. Source of these receptors: a woman aged 18-29 years with Graves' hyperthyroidism.

This clonotype was seen a handful of times. This rearrangement joins TRBV4-1 to TRBJ1-6, with unresolved D. Germline V lookup: CDR1 MGHRA, CDR2 YSYEKL. The CDR3 totals 16 residues. The V and J ends lost 0 bases and 5 bases respectively, with 11 bases between them. For the CDR3, the DNA is TGCGCCAGCAGCCAAGACCTAGGGTTAGATAATTCACCCCTCCACTTT. The encoded protein is CASSQDLGLDNSPLHF.

The V and J genes are TRBV20-1 and TRBJ1-5; 9 positions agree with TRBD1. Trimming at V came to 5 bases and at J to 2 bases, leaving 4 bases not matched to a gene. Germline V gene lookup returns CDR1 DFQATT and CDR2 SNEGSKA (reference sequence). The CDR3 totals 14 residues. The CDR3, as DNA: TGCAGTGCTGCTTGGACAGGGGGCAATCAGCCCCAGCATTTT. Its translation is CSAAWTGGNQPQHF.

The V gene is TRBV7-9, the J gene TRBJ2-1, with 7 bases matching TRBD2. The CDR3 totals 16 residues. Germline CDR1 and CDR2: SEHNR and FQNEAQ (reference sequence). The V segment lost 3 bases and the J segment 8 bases; nucleotides outside the gene matches: 13. The CDR3 sequence: CASSLRERPLSDEQFF. The CDR3 DNA reads TGTGCCAGCAGCTTGCGGGAGCGCCCCCTTTCCGATGAGCAGTTCTTC.

This clonotype was recorded at least ten times. The gene calls are TRBV2 and TRBJ2-1; D perhaps matches TRBD2 (6 bases). Trimming removed 7 bases from V and 0 bases from J, with 7 bases in between. In germline, CDR1 is SNHLY, CDR2 FYNNEI. The CDR3 contains 13 residues. CDR3 nucleotides: TGTGCCAGCACCGGGAGCTCCTACAATGAGCAGTTCTTC. Residues: CASTGSSYNEQFF. The full variable domain, with the rest looked up from reference TRBV2 and TRBJ2-1, is EPEVTQTPSHQVTQMGQEVILRCVPISNHLYFYWYRQILGQKVEFLVSFYNNEISEKSEIFDDQFSVERPDGSNFTLKIRSTKLEDSAMYFCASTGSSYNEQFFGPGTRLTVL.

The sample holds many counts of this clonotype. The chain joins TRBV11-2 to TRBJ2-7; maybe TRBD2 (6 bases). The CDR3 has 15 amino acids. Looked up from germline, CDR1 is SGHAT and CDR2 is FQNNGV. Trimming took 5 bases from V and 3 from J, leaving 17 bases between them. The chain's CDR3 is CASSVTGTPYYEQYF. Here the CDR3 DNA reads TGTGCCAGCAGCGTAACCGGGACTCCGTACTACGAGCAGTACTTC. Full variable domain (remainder filled in from reference TRBV11-2 and TRBJ2-7): EAGVAQSPRYKIIEKRQSVAFWCNPISGHATLYWYQQILGQGPKLLIQFQNNGVVDDSQLPKDRFSAERLKGVDSTLKIQPAKLEDSAVYLCASSVTGTPYYEQYFGPGTRLTVT.

In its sample, this clonotype was seen a few times. This chain joins TRBV29-1 and TRBJ2-7; possibly TRBD1 for D (5 bases). Germline CDR1 and CDR2: SQVTM and ANQGSEA. Trimming removed 6 bases from V and 3 bases from J, with 9 bases in between. CDR3 size: 11 residues. The DNA of the CDR3 is TGCAGCGTCATTGACAGCTACGAGCAGTACTTC. As protein: CSVIDSYEQYF.

The rearrangement joins TRBV3-1 to TRBJ2-4; possible D gene TRBD2, 5 bases. The germline CDR1 and CDR2 sequences are LGHDT and YNNKEL (reference sequence). V was clipped by 0 bases and J by 7 bases, with 13 bases between them. This CDR3 comprises 15 residues. CDR3 region: CASSQDLGVANIQYF. CDR3 DNA: TGTGCCAGCAGCCAAGATCTTGGGGTAGCGAACATTCAGTACTTC.

V is TRBV4-2 and J is TRBJ2-1, with TRBD2 matching over 10 bases. The CDR3 is 16 amino acids. The J segment lost 6 bases and the V segment lost 0 bases, leaving 5 bases of the junction unmatched. CDR1 LGHNA and CDR2 YNFKEQ come from the germline V gene. DNA for the CDR3: TGTGCCAGCAGCCAAGATTCCAGCGGGGGGGCCAATGAGCAGTTCTTC. Translated, it gives CASSQDSSGGANEQFF.

This clonotype was seen a few times. The chain links TRBV29-1 to TRBJ2-5, with D perhaps matching TRBD1 (6 bases). CDR3 length: 13 amino acids. The V end lost 6 bases, the J end lost 0 bases, and 11 bases lay between the germline ends. CDR1 and CDR2 (germline): SQVTM, ANQGSEA. The CDR3 reads CSVGGQYQETQYF. Written as DNA, the CDR3 is TGCAGCGTAGGAGGACAGTACCAAGAGACCCAGTACTTC.

V is TRBV24-1 and J is TRBJ2-3; 13 bases line up with TRBD2. Germline CDR1 is KGHDR and CDR2 is SFDVKD. J gave up 4 bases and V 5 bases, and 5 bases lay outside the gene matches. The CDR3 contains 16 residues. The CDR3 loop is CATSVTSGRVADTQYF. The CDR3, as DNA: TGTGCCACCAGTGTCACTAGCGGGAGGGTGGCAGATACGCAGTATTTT.

This clonotype was detected ten times or more. The gene calls are TRBV11-2 and TRBJ2-3; D is ambiguous. Trimming stripped 1 base from V and 3 bases from J, with 8 bases between. The germline gives CDR1 SGHAT, CDR2 FQNNGV. CDR3 length: 14 amino acids. The CDR3, as DNA: TGTGCCAGCAGCTTAGTGATGGTAACAGATACGCAGTATTTT. Residues: CASSLVMVTDTQYF.

The chain couples TRBV30 to TRBJ2-2; D might be TRBD1 (5 bases). Germline assignment: CDR1 GTSNPN and CDR2 SVGIG (reference sequence). The CDR3 runs to 13 residues. V was pared by 4 bases and J by 7 bases, with 13 bases between. This chain's CDR3 is CAWNLAGFGELFF. As DNA, the CDR3 is TGTGCCTGGAATCTTGCAGGGTTCGGGGAGCTGTTTTTT.

V usage is TRBV19 and J usage is TRBJ1-1; the D is unclear. This CDR3 is 13 amino acids long. Germline CDR1 LNHDA, CDR2 SQIVND (reference sequence). The V gene lost 4 bases and the J gene lost 4 bases, with 10 bases spanning the gap. The CDR3 here is CASSTGFGTEAFF. CDR3 nucleotide sequence: TGTGCCAGTAGTACAGGCTTTGGCACTGAAGCTTTCTTT.

This clonotype was found many times. The rearrangement uses TRBV13 and TRBJ2-5; the match to TRBD2 covers 9 bases. Trimming cost V 1 base and J 2 bases; bases outside gene matches: 2. CDR1 is PRHDT and CDR2 is FYEKMQ in the germline V gene (reference sequence). The CDR3 contains 15 residues. CDR3 region: CASSLVSGGQETQYF. The CDR3 bases are TGTGCCAGCAGCTTAGTAAGCGGGGGGCAAGAGACCCAGTACTTC.

This clonotype was counted a few times. The J gene is TRBJ2-3, the V gene TRBV2; unclear D gene. The V gene's germline CDR1 is SNHLY and CDR2 FYNNEI. V dropped 4 bases and J dropped 0 bases, with 11 bases sitting between them. The CDR3 is 15 amino acids. The CDR3 nucleotides read TGTGCCAGCAGTGGACCTGAGTTCAGCACAGATACGCAGTATTTT. It is translated as CASSGPEFSTDTQYF.

This chain links TRBV7-9 with TRBJ1-2, with TRBD1 identical over 7 bases. V shed 6 bases and J 4 bases; nucleotides not matched to a gene: 5. From germline, CDR1 is SEHNR and CDR2 FQNEAQ (reference sequence). This CDR3 region has 13 residues. The CDR3 is CASRAGQAYGYTF. The CDR3 DNA follows: TGTGCCAGCAGGGCTGGACAGGCCTATGGCTACACCTTC.

Written as DNA, the CDR3 is TGTGCCATCAGGGGGGCCGACACCGGGGAGCTGTTTTTT. This translates into CAIRGADTGELFF. V gene TRBV10-3 combines with J gene TRBJ2-2; TRBD1 is a possible D gene (6 bases). Germline V gene data show CDR1 as ENHRY and CDR2 as SYGVKD. V gave up 6 bases and J gave up 3 bases, with 8 bases separating them. The CDR3 is made up of 13 amino acids.

This clonotype was detected many times. The rearrangement links TRBV6-6 to TRBJ2-7, with TRBD2 as a possible D gene (6 bases). The germline V gene encodes CDR1 MNHNY and CDR2 SVGAGI (reference sequence). This CDR3 spans 15 amino acids. V was clipped by 0 bases and J by 2 bases, with 11 bases between them. The CDR3 reads CASSYSGGPTYEQYF. In DNA, the CDR3 is TGTGCCAGCAGTTACTCGGGGGGACCCACCTACGAGCAGTACTTC.

At least ten counts were recorded for this clonotype. Written as DNA, the CDR3 is TGTGCCAGCAGTTACTTAGCGGGGGTGCGTGGGACTTACGAGCAGTACTTC. It encodes CASSYLAGVRGTYEQYF. The chain links TRBV6-2 or TRBV6-3 to TRBJ2-7; TRBD2 aligns across 9 bases. CDR3 length equals 17 residues. Germline assignment: CDR1 MNHEY and CDR2 SVGEGT. V dropped 1 base and J dropped 4; count of bases not matched to a gene: 11.

This clonotype was seen a few times. The CDR3 DNA reads TGTGCCAGTAGTATAGTCGCCCGGAAAAAGGGACAGACCTGGGAGACCCAGTACTTC. Translating gives CASSIVARKKGQTWETQYF. The V gene is TRBV19, the J gene TRBJ2-5, with 7 bases fitting TRBD1. V was clipped by 1 base and J by 5 bases; unmatched bases: 19. The CDR3 contains 19 residues. CDR1 is LNHDA, CDR2 SQIVND, per germline (reference sequence).

This clonotype turned up a few times. The chain recombines TRBV20-1 with TRBJ2-7; 7 nucleotides line up with TRBD2. The germline V gene encodes CDR1 DFQATT and CDR2 SNEGSKA (reference sequence). J gave up 2 bases and V 3 bases, and 10 bases lay outside the gene matches. This CDR3 contains 15 residues. The CDR3 sequence: CSARGPREGTYEQYF. CDR3 coding DNA: TGCAGTGCTAGGGGTCCAAGGGAGGGGACCTACGAGCAGTACTTC.

This clonotype was detected ten times or more. The CDR3 DNA sequence: TGCAGTGCTCTCCGAGGAACGGGCACCGGGGAGCTGTTTTTT. Translation: CSALRGTGTGELFF. This chain joins TRBV20-1 and TRBJ2-2; D remains ambiguous. Germline lookup yields CDR1 DFQATT and CDR2 SNEGSKA (reference sequence). Deletions cut 5 bases from V and 4 bases from J, with 14 bases between. The length of the CDR3 is 14 residues.

The CDR3 sequence is CSTLTFIPGQARRNTEAFF. The CDR3 DNA sequence: TGCAGCACTCTTACTTTCATACCGGGACAGGCGAGGAGAAACACTGAAGCTTTCTTT. The J gene is TRBJ1-1, the V gene TRBV29-1; 8 bases are a match to TRBD1. The V segment lost 8 bases and the J segment 2 bases; nucleotides outside the gene matches: 25. CDR1 is SQVTM and CDR2 is ANQGSEA in the germline V gene. The CDR3 length is 19 residues. Full variable domain (remainder filled in from reference TRBV29-1 and TRBJ1-1): SAVISQKPSRDICQRGTSLTIQCQVDSQVTMMFWYRQQPGQSLTLIATANQGSEATYESGFVIDKFPISRPNLTFSTLTVSNMSPEDSSIYLCSTLTFIPGQARRNTEAFFGQGTRLTVV.

In the case of this clonotype: This may stem from a read error, because a much larger clone lies one nucleotide away. This chain uses TRBV12-3 or TRBV12-4 with TRBJ2-1; 8 bases map to TRBD2. CDR3 size: 15 residues. This CDR3 reads CASSLWVAGYNEQSF. The CDR3 nucleotides are TGTGCCAGCAGTTTATGGGTAGCGGGGTACAATGAGCAGTCCTTC.